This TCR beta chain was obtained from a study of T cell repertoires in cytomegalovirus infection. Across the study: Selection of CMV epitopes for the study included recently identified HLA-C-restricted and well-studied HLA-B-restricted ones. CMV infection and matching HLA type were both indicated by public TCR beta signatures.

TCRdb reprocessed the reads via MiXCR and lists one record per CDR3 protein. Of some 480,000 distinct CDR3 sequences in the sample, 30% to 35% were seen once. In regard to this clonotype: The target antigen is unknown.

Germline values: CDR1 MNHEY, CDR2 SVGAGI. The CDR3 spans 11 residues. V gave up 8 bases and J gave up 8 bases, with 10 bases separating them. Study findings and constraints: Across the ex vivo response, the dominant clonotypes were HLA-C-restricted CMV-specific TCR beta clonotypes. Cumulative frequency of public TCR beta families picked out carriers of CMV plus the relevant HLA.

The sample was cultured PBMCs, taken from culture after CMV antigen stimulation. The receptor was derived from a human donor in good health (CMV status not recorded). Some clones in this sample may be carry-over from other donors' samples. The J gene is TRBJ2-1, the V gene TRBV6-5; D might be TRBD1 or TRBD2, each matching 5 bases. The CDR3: CASLGTDEQFF. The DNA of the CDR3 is TGTGCCAGCCTTGGGACGGATGAGCAGTTCTTC.